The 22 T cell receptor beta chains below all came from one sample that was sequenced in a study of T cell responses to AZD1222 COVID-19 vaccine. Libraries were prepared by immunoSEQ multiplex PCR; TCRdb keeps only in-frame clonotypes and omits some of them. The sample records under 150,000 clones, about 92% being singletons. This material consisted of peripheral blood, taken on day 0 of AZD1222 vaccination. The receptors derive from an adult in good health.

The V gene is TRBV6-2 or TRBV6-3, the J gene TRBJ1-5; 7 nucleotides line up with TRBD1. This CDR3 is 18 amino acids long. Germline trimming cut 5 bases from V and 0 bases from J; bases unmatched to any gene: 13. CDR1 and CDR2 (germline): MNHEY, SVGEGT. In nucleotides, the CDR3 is TGTGCCAGCAGTCACAGGGGATCGCATCGGGATAGCAATCAGCCCCAGCATTTT. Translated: CASSHRGSHRDSNQPQHF.

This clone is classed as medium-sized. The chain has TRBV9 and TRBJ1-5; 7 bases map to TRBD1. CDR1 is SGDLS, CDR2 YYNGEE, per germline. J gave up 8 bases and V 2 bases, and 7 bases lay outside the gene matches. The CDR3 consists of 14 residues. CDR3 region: CASSVTGRGKPQHF. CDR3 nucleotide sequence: TGTGCCAGCAGCGTGACAGGGCGGGGCAAGCCCCAGCATTTT.

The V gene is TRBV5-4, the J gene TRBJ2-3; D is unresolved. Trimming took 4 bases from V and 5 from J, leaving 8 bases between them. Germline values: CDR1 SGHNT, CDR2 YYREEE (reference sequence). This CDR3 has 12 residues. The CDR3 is CASSPPGDTQYF. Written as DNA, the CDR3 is TGTGCCAGCAGCCCCCCAGGAGATACGCAGTATTTT.

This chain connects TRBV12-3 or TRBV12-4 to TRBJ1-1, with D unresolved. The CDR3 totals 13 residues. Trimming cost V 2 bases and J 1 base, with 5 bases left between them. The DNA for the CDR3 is TGTGCCAGCAGTTTATGGCAGAACACTGAAGCTTTCTTT. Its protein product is CASSLWQNTEAFF.

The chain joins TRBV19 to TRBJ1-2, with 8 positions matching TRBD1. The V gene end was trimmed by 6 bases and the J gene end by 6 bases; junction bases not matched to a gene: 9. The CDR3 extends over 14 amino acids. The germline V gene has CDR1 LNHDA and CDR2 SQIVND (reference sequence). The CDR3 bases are TGTGCCAGTAGCCTTCCAGGGGGCCGCAATGGCTACACCTTC. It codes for CASSLPGGRNGYTF.

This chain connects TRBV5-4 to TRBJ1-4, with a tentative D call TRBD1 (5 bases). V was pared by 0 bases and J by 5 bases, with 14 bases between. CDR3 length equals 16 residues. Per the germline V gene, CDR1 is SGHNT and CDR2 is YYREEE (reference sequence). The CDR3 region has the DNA TGTGCCAGCAGCTTGGGCTTGGGGCAGGAGAATGAAAAACTGTTTTTT. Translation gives CASSLGLGQENEKLFF.

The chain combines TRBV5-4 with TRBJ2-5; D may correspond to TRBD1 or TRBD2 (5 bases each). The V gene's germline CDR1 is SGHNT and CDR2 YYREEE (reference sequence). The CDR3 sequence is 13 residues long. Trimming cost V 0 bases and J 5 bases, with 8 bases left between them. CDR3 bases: TGTGCCAGCAGCTTGGTTGGGGACGAGACCCAGTACTTC. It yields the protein CASSLVGDETQYF.

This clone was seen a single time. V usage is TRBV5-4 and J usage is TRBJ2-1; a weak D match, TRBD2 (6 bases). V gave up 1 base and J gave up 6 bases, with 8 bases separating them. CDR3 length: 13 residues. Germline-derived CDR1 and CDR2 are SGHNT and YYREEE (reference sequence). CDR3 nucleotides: TGTGCCAGCAGCTTGACGGGAGCCAATGAGCAGTTCTTC. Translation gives CASSLTGANEQFF.

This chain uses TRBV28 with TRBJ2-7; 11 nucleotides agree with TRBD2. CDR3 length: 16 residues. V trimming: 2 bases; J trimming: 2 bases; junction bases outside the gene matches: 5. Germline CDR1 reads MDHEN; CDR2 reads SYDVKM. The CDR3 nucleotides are TGTGCCAGCAGTTTAGGCCTAGCGGGGGGAGCCTACGAGCAGTACTTC. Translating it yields CASSLGLAGGAYEQYF.

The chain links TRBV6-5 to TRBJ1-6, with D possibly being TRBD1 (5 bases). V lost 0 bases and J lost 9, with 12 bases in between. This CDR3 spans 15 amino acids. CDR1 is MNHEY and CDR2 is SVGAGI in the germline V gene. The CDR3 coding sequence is TGTGCCAGCAGTTACTCCAGGGCAAGTAGTTCACCCCTCCACTTT. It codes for CASSYSRASSSPLHF.

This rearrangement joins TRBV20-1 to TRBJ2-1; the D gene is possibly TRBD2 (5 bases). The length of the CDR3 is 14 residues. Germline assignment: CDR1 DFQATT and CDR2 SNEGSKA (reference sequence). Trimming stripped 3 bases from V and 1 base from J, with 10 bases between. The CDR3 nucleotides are TGCAGTGCTAGTTCTGGGGAGTCCTACAATGAGCAGTTCTTC. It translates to CSASSGESYNEQFF.

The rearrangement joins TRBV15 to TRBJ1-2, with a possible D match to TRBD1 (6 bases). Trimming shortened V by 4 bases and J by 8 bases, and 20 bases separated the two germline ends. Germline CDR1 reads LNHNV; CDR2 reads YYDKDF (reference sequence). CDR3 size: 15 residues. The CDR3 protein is CATSTGGDTRRGYTF. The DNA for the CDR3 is TGTGCCACCAGCACAGGCGGGGACACCCGGAGGGGCTACACCTTC. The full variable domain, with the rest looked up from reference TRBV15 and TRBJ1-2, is DAMVIQNPRYQVTQFGKPVTLSCSQTLNHNVMYWYQQKSSQAPKLLFHYYDKDFNNEADTPDNFQSRRPNTSFCFLDIRSPGLGDTAMYLCATSTGGDTRRGYTFGSGTRLTVV.

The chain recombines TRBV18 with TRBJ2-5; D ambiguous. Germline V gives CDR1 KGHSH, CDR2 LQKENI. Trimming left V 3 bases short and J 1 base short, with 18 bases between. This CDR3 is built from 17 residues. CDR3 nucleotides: TGTGCCAGCTCACCTACTCCCGATCGATTGACCCAAGAGACCCAGTACTTC. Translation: CASSPTPDRLTQETQYF.

The CDR3 bases are TGTGCCAGCAGCTTGTCCGGGACTAGCGGGGTCGCCTACGAGCAGTACTTC. It codes for CASSLSGTSGVAYEQYF. The chain combines TRBV7-8 with TRBJ2-7; 13 positions agree with TRBD2. This CDR3 is 17 amino acids long. Germline loops: CDR1 SGHVS, CDR2 FQNEAQ. Unmatched junction bases numbered 7, after V lost 3 bases and J lost 2 bases.

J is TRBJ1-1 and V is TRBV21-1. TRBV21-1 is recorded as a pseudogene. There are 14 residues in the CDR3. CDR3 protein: CASSKWVVDTEAFF. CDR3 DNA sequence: TGTGCCAGCAGCAAATGGGTGGTGGACACTGAAGCTTTCTTT.

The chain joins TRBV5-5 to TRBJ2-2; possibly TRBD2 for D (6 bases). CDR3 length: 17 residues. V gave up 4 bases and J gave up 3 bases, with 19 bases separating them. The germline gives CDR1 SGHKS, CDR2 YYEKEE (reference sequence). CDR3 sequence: CASSKLEGNLDTGELFF. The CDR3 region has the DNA TGTGCCAGCAGCAAACTGGAGGGTAATCTCGACACCGGGGAGCTGTTTTTT.

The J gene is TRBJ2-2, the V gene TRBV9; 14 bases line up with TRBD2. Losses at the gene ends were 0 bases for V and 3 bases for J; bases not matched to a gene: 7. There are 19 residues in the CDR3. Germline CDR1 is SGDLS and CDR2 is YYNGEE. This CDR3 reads CASSVAGTSGRKDTGELFF. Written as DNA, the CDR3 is TGTGCCAGCAGCGTAGCCGGGACTAGCGGGAGAAAGGACACCGGGGAGCTGTTTTTT. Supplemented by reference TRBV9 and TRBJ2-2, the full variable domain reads DSGVTQTPKHLITATGQRVTLRCSPRSGDLSVYWYQQSLDQGLQFLIQYYNGEERAKGNILERFSAQQFPDLHSELNLSSLELGDSALYFCASSVAGTSGRKDTGELFFGEGSRLTVL.

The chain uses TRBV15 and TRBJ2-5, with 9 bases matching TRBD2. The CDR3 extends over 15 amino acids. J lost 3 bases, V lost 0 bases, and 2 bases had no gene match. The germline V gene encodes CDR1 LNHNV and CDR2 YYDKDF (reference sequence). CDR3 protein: CATSRDGLAKETQYF. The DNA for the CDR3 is TGTGCCACCAGCAGAGATGGACTAGCGAAAGAGACCCAGTACTTC.

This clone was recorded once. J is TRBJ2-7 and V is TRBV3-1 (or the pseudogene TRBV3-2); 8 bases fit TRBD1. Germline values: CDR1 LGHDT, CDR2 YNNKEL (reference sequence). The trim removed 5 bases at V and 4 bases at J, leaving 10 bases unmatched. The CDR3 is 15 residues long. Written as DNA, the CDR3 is TGTGCCAGCAGCGTAGGGACAGGCGCCGCGTACGAGCAGTACTTC. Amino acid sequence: CASSVGTGAAYEQYF.

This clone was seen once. CDR3 loop: CASREERSDTQYF. The CDR3 bases are TGTGCCAGCAGGGAGGAACGGTCAGATACGCAGTATTTT. This chain joins TRBV12-3 or TRBV12-4 and TRBJ2-3; maybe TRBD2 (5 bases). This CDR3 contains 13 residues. With 6 bases removed from V and 4 bases from J, the gap between germline ends came to 11 bases.

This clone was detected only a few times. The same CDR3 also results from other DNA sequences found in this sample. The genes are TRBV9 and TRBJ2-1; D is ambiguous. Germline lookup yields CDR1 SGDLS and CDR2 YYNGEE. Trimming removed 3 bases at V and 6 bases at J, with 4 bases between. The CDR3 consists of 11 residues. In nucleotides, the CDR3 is TGTGCCAGCAGCGGATCCAATGAGCAGTTCTTC. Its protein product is CASSGSNEQFF.

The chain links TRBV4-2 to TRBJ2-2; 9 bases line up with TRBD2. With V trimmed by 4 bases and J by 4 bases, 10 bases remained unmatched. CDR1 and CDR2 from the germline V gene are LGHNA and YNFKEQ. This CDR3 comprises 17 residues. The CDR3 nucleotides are TGTGCCAGCAGCCTCACCGGACTAGCGACACGCACCGGGGAGCTGTTTTTT. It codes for CASSLTGLATRTGELFF.